The 32 T cell receptor beta chains below were found in one sample sequenced in a study of T cells in Graves' hyperthyroidism and ophthalmopathy (dated by TCRdb to the late 2010s). Libraries were constructed by multiplex PCR. Sequencing instrument: Illumina HiSeq 2000. The TCR beta CDR3 regions were amplified from RNA transcripts. For the first round of RT-PCR on the TCR CDR3, the HTBI primer set was used together with the Qiagen OneStep RT-PCR kit. TCRdb reanalyzed the raw reads on its own, using fastp at Q25 for trimming and MiXCR for clone calling, and kept in-frame beta chains. Entries that share a CDR3 protein sequence are merged under the most common genes and DNA. The sample table holds fewer than 350,000 distinct CDR3 sequences, of which about an eighth were seen once. The biggest ten clones account for under 8% of the sample. The sample consisted of blood. The origin of the receptors is a woman aged 40 to 49 with Graves' hyperthyroidism.

In this sample, this clonotype turned up many times. V is TRBV7-3 and J is TRBJ2-1; 11 nucleotides match TRBD2. Germline CDR1 is SGHTA and CDR2 is FQGTGA. V shed 6 bases, J shed 4 bases, and the junction held 5 bases outside the gene matches. The CDR3 is 15 residues long. CDR3 bases: TGTGCCAGCAGGACTAGGACTAGCGGGTACAATGAGCAGTTCTTC. Protein product: CASRTRTSGYNEQFF.

This clonotype occurred a few times. The chain has TRBV20-1 and TRBJ2-7; no reliable D call. Germline V gene data show CDR1 as DFQATT and CDR2 as SNEGSKA (reference sequence). The CDR3 loop spans 10 amino acids. V lost 1 base and J lost 7, with 5 bases in between. CDR3 protein: CSARVGEQYF. For the CDR3, the DNA is TGCAGTGCTAGAGTGGGGGAGCAGTACTTC.

At least ten counts were recorded for this clonotype. The chain has TRBV7-2 and TRBJ2-1; 11 nucleotides agree with TRBD1. CDR1 SGHTA and CDR2 FQGNSA come from the germline V gene. V shed 1 base, J shed 4 bases, and the junction held 9 bases outside the gene matches. CDR3 length: 18 amino acids. CDR3 DNA: TGTGCCAGCAGCTTAGGGCGGACAGGGGGCTTAAGATACAATGAGCAGTTCTTC. Amino acids: CASSLGRTGGLRYNEQFF.

This clonotype was seen a few times. V usage is TRBV11-3 and J usage is TRBJ2-7; 7 bases match TRBD1. The V gene end was trimmed by 1 base and the J gene end by 6 bases; junction bases not matched to a gene: 3. Germline values: CDR1 SGHNT, CDR2 YENEEA. This CDR3 contains 13 residues. CDR3 DNA: TGTGCCAGCAGCTTAGCCACAGGGGCCGAGCAGTACTTC. Amino acids: CASSLATGAEQYF.

This clonotype was found many times. The CDR3: CASSLGDRGYEQYF. DNA for the CDR3: TGCGCCAGCAGCTTAGGGGACAGGGGCTACGAGCAGTACTTC. The chain couples TRBV5-1 to TRBJ2-7; TRBD1 agrees at 10 bases. Germline assignment: CDR1 SGHRS and CDR2 YFSETQ. The CDR3 extends over 14 amino acids. The V and J ends lost 2 bases and 3 bases, in that order; junction bases with no gene match: 2.

Ten or more counts support this clonotype. The chain is built from TRBV20-1 and TRBJ2-1; 9 bases agree with TRBD2. Germline V CDR1 and CDR2: DFQATT, SNEGSKA (reference sequence). With 7 bases clipped from V and 5 bases from J, the junction kept 6 bases outside the gene matches. The CDR3 contains 13 residues. The CDR3 region has the DNA TGCAGTGTTCAGCGGGAGGTCCACAATGAGCAGTTCTTC. Its translation is CSVQREVHNEQFF.

This clonotype has a handful of counts. V is TRBV19 and J is TRBJ2-1; 9 bases are a match to TRBD2. V lost 8 bases to trimming and J lost 5 bases; unmatched junction nucleotides: 7. Germline V gene data show CDR1 as LNHDA and CDR2 as SQIVND (reference sequence). The CDR3 length is 14 residues. The CDR3 coding sequence is TGTGCCAGTCGAAGTCTAGCGGGGAACAATGAGCAGTTCTTC. Amino acids: CASRSLAGNNEQFF. The entire variable domain, with the rest obtained from reference TRBV19 and TRBJ2-1, is as follows: DGGITQSPKYLFRKEGQNVTLSCEQNLNHDAMYWYRQDPGQGLRLIYYSQIVNDFQKGDIAEGYSVSREKKESFPLTVTSAQKNPTAFYLCASRSLAGNNEQFFGPGTRLTVL.

This clonotype has at least ten counts. The chain uses TRBV24-1 and TRBJ1-2; D is uncertain. V shed 8 bases and J shed 6 bases, with 9 bases lying between them. Per the germline V gene, CDR1 is KGHDR and CDR2 is SFDVKD. This CDR3 is 11 amino acids long. This CDR3 reads CATNGHDGYTF. CDR3 bases: TGTGCCACCAACGGGCACGATGGCTACACCTTC.

There are many counts of this clonotype. The chain has TRBV3-1 and TRBJ1-2, with 9 bases fitting TRBD1. V shed 3 bases and J 4 bases; nucleotides not matched to a gene: 9. Germline loops: CDR1 LGHDT, CDR2 YNNKEL (reference sequence). CDR3 length: 16 amino acids. CDR3: CASSHQFTGGTYGYTF. DNA of the CDR3: TGTGCCAGCAGCCATCAGTTCACAGGGGGCACCTATGGCTACACCTTC.

Comment on this clonotype: A read error is possible here, since a much larger clone lies one base away. The chain joins TRBV6-1 to TRBJ1-5; D gene uncertain. The CDR3 covers 12 residues. Germline V gives CDR1 MNHNS, CDR2 SASEGT. The CDR3 region is CASSQRNQPRHF. For the CDR3, the DNA is TGTGCCAGCAGTCAACGCAATCAGCCCCGGCATTTT.

The chain has TRBV5-4 and TRBJ2-7, with 11 nucleotides matching TRBD2. Germline CDR1 is SGHNT and CDR2 is YYREEE (reference sequence). The trim removed 5 bases at V and 3 bases at J, leaving 7 bases unmatched. The CDR3 length is 15 residues. The DNA for the CDR3 is TGTGCCAGCAGGACGACTAGCGGGACCCACTACGAGCAGTACTTC. This codes for CASRTTSGTHYEQYF.

This clonotype was recorded many times. J is TRBJ2-5 and V is TRBV18; 9 nucleotides align to TRBD2. The CDR3 runs 16 residues. From germline, CDR1 is KGHSH and CDR2 LQKENI. Trimming removed 1 base from V and 3 bases from J; junction bases left unmatched: 6. CDR3 bases: TGTGCCAGCTCACCACAGCGGGAGGCGACGGAAGAGACCCAGTACTTC. Translating it yields CASSPQREATEETQYF.

This clonotype was detected ten times or more. At one of its ends the junction is not consistent with the germline gene, which may arise from a read error. This chain links TRBV7-7 with TRBJ2-2; D not certain. CDR3 length: 14 residues. Germline CDR1 SSHAT, CDR2 FNYEAQ (reference sequence). The CDR3 coding sequence is TGTGCTAGCAGCTTATCAGCTATAGGCGGGGAGCTGTTTTTT. The encoded protein is CASSLSAIGGELFF.

In this sample, this clonotype turned up a few times. V usage is TRBV9 and J usage is TRBJ2-7, with D perhaps matching TRBD2 (6 bases). With 3 bases removed from V and 0 bases from J, the gap between germline ends came to 10 bases. The CDR3 is made up of 14 amino acids. The germline gives CDR1 SGDLS, CDR2 YYNGEE. Here the CDR3 reads CASSAGTPSYEQYF. In DNA form, the CDR3 reads TGTGCCAGCAGCGCCGGGACTCCCTCCTACGAGCAGTACTTC.

This clonotype was counted only a few times. The rearrangement joins TRBV20-1 to TRBJ1-4; 7 bases fit TRBD1. Germline values: CDR1 DFQATT, CDR2 SNEGSKA (reference sequence). V lost 0 bases to trimming and J lost 6 bases; unmatched junction nucleotides: 7. The CDR3 is 15 residues long. CDR3 sequence: CSARDRAGTDEKLFF. The CDR3 DNA is TGCAGTGCTAGAGATAGAGCCGGGACAGATGAAAAACTGTTTTTT.

This clonotype has only one observation. A much larger clone differs by one base, so this may be a read error. V is TRBV11-2 and J is TRBJ2-5, with a weak D call TRBD2 (6 bases). Looked up from germline, CDR1 is SGHAT and CDR2 is FQNNGV. This CDR3 comprises 11 residues. The CDR3 sequence is CASSLGGRRDF. In nucleotides, the CDR3 is TGTGCCAGCAGCTTAGGGGGACGGAGGGACTTC.

This clonotype has a count of ten or more. The genes are TRBV25-1 and TRBJ1-4; D may be TRBD1 (5 bases). This CDR3 is 20 amino acids long. Trimming shortened V by 0 bases and J by 6 bases, and 26 bases separated the two germline ends. CDR1 MGHDK and CDR2 SYGVNS come from the germline V gene. The CDR3 nucleotides read TGTGCCAGCAGTGAATATACAGGCACCCAAGGGGTCGGGGATCATGAAAAACTGTTTTTT. Its protein is CASSEYTGTQGVGDHEKLFF.

This clonotype was recorded many times. V gene TRBV10-3 combines with J gene TRBJ1-1; TRBD1 matches 7 bases. This CDR3 has 15 residues. With 2 bases clipped from V and 4 bases from J, the junction kept 7 bases outside the gene matches. Germline lookup yields CDR1 ENHRY and CDR2 SYGVKD. CDR3: CAISETTGKSTEAFF. For the CDR3, the DNA is TGTGCCATCAGTGAGACGACAGGGAAATCCACTGAAGCTTTCTTT.

The chain uses TRBV29-1 and TRBJ1-2; D might be TRBD1 (6 bases). Trimming pared 5 bases from V and 6 bases from J, leaving 10 bases between. This CDR3 is built from 11 residues. The V gene's germline CDR1 is SQVTM and CDR2 ANQGSEA. CDR3 in amino acids: CSVSRQDGYTF. DNA of the CDR3: TGCAGCGTTTCCCGACAGGATGGCTACACCTTC.

This clonotype has at least ten counts. The chain uses TRBV12-3 or TRBV12-4 and TRBJ1-5; 8 nucleotides agree with TRBD1. The CDR3 is 15 amino acids. Losses at the gene ends were 6 bases for V and 1 base for J; bases not matched to a gene: 5. The CDR3 region has the DNA TGTGCCAGCAGCCCGACAGGGGCGAGCAATCAGCCCCAGCATTTT. This encodes CASSPTGASNQPQHF.

This clonotype was picked up many times. The chain combines TRBV12-3 or TRBV12-4 with TRBJ2-1; 10 bases are shared with TRBD1. J gave up 8 bases and V 5 bases, and 9 bases lay outside the gene matches. The CDR3 loop spans 15 amino acids. CDR3 region: CASSTRQGAIDEQFF. The CDR3 nucleotides read TGTGCCAGCAGTACCCGACAGGGGGCTATAGATGAGCAGTTCTTC.

This clonotype has at least ten counts. CDR3 coding DNA: TGTGCCAGCAGCCGGGACTACAACAATGAGCAGTTCTTC. Residues: CASSRDYNNEQFF. The chain carries TRBV7-9 and TRBJ2-1; 7 positions agree with TRBD2. Per the germline V gene, CDR1 is SEHNR and CDR2 is FQNEAQ (reference sequence). This CDR3 region has 13 residues. Losses at the gene ends were 5 bases for V and 5 bases for J; bases not matched to a gene: 3. Full variable domain (outside the CDR3, taken from reference TRBV7-9 and TRBJ2-1): DTGVSQNPRHKITKRGQNVTFRCDPISEHNRLYWYRQTLGQGPEFLTYFQNEAQLEKSRLLSDRFSAERPKGSFSTLEIQRTEQGDSAMYLCASSRDYNNEQFFGPGTRLTVL.

This clonotype has at least ten counts. The chain carries TRBV2 and TRBJ1-2; 7 bases map to TRBD1. The CDR3 covers 14 residues. The ends lost 2 bases at V and 6 bases at J; junction bases unmatched: 6. The germline V gene encodes CDR1 SNHLY and CDR2 FYNNEI. Here the CDR3 DNA reads TGTGCCAGCAGTGAAAGTCGCAGGGGGGATGGCTACACCTTC. Translation: CASSESRRGDGYTF.

This clonotype was seen only a few times. The chain joins TRBV29-1 to TRBJ2-5; D possibly corresponds to TRBD2 (5 bases). Looked up from germline, CDR1 is SQVTM and CDR2 is ANQGSEA. This CDR3 region has 15 residues. Trimming removed 4 bases at V and 5 bases at J, with 20 bases between. CDR3 nucleotides: TGCAGCGTTGCTAGGACGGGAACCACTGGGGAGACCCAGTACTTC. Amino acid sequence: CSVARTGTTGETQYF.

This clonotype has a count of ten or more. The rearrangement links TRBV6-1 to TRBJ1-3; D gene uncertain. V lost 2 bases to trimming and J lost 4 bases, with 15 bases between them. The CDR3 has 16 amino acids. From germline, CDR1 is MNHNS and CDR2 SASEGT. The CDR3 region is CASSERSLVSGNTIYF. CDR3 DNA sequence: TGTGCCAGCAGTGAAAGGTCACTCGTGTCCGGAAACACCATATATTTT.

A single count supports this clonotype. Since a much larger clone is just one base distant, this may be a read error. The missing conserved phenylalanine or tryptophan at the end of this CDR3 makes a read error likely. This chain links TRBV3-1 with TRBJ2-1, with 11 positions matching TRBD2. This CDR3 region has 17 residues. Germline CDR1 is LGHDT and CDR2 is YNNKEL (reference sequence). J lost 6 bases, V lost 0 bases, and 7 bases had no gene match. CDR3 DNA: TGTGCCAGCAGCCAAGACCCTTCCCTAGCGGGAGGCAATGAGCAGTTCCTC. Its translation is CASSQDPSLAGGNEQFL.

This clonotype was detected many times. The V call is TRBV20-1, the J call TRBJ1-5, with D possibly matching TRBD1 (6 bases). V was clipped by 5 bases and J by 3 bases, with 11 bases between them. CDR1 and CDR2 (germline): DFQATT, SNEGSKA (reference sequence). The CDR3 spans 13 residues. CDR3 nucleotides: TGCAGTGCTGGAGGACAGAACAATCAGCCCCAGCATTTT. Protein product: CSAGGQNNQPQHF.

This clonotype occurred a few times. The rearrangement uses TRBV6-2 or TRBV6-3 and TRBJ2-2; no definite D call. The CDR3 consists of 14 residues. Between the trimmed V and J ends, which lost 5 bases and 4 bases, there was a span of 11 bases. Germline values: CDR1 MNHEY, CDR2 SVGEGT. CDR3 nucleotide sequence: TGTGCCAGCAGTCCACAGCGACCCACCGGGGAGCTGTTTTTT. It is translated as CASSPQRPTGELFF.

In this sample, this clonotype turned up a few times. The chain employs TRBV9 and TRBJ2-7; D gene ambiguous. Trimming took off 0 bases at V and 3 bases at J, with 13 bases between the two ends. CDR1 is SGDLS, CDR2 YYNGEE, per germline. The CDR3 consists of 15 residues. The DNA of the CDR3 is TGTGCCAGCAGCGTAGGTAGTTCTCCCTACTACGAGCAGTACTTC. This encodes CASSVGSSPYYEQYF.

This clonotype has ten or more counts. The rearrangement uses TRBV10-3 and TRBJ1-1; D is possibly TRBD1 (5 bases). CDR1 ENHRY and CDR2 SYGVKD come from the germline V gene. The CDR3 spans 12 residues. Trimming removed 6 bases from V and 8 bases from J, with 13 bases in between. This chain's CDR3 is CAISGGFGEAFF. As DNA, the CDR3 is TGTGCCATCAGCGGGGGTTTTGGGGAAGCTTTCTTT.

Only one count was recorded for this clonotype. The gene calls are TRBV11-2 and TRBJ2-1; TRBD1 or TRBD2 may be the D gene (6 bases each). V lost 0 bases to trimming and J lost 12 bases, with 9 bases between them. The germline gives CDR1 SGHAT, CDR2 FQNNGV. The CDR3 has 12 amino acids. CDR3 amino acids: CASSLDGGLQFF. Here the CDR3 DNA reads TGTGCCAGCAGCTTAGATGGGGGGCTGCAGTTCTTC.

This clonotype was seen ten or more times. The chain couples TRBV7-8 to TRBJ2-2, with D possibly matching TRBD2 (6 bases). CDR1 and CDR2 (germline): SGHVS, FQNEAQ. The CDR3 runs to 18 residues. Trimming removed 4 bases from V and 0 bases from J, with 18 bases in between. In DNA, the CDR3 is TGTGCCAGCAGCTCCCCCCAATCTAGCGCGTCGAACACCGGGGAGCTGTTTTTT. It translates to CASSSPQSSASNTGELFF. Using reference TRBV7-8 and TRBJ2-2 for the parts outside the CDR3, the full variable domain is GAGVSQSPRYKVAKRGQDVALRCDPISGHVSLFWYQQALGQGPEFLTYFQNEAQLDKSGLPSDRFFAERPEGSVSTLKIQRTQQEDSAVYLCASSSPQSSASNTGELFFGEGSRLTVL.